One and the same sample provided the 17 T cell receptor beta chains below, sequenced in a study of human T cells and chemical hapten exposure. Time point of the sample: patch test 1, 2 weeks after DPC sensitization. The treatment: therapeutic diphenylcyclopropenone sensitization with weekly scalp DPC. TCRdb recomputed calls from the RACE reads with MiXCR, one row per CDR3 protein. This table holds a few hundred thousand distinct CDR3 sequences, roughly 4.8% found once. The source was whole blood, collected in connection with sensitization to the hapten diphenylcyclopropenone (DPC). These receptors were taken from a woman aged 45-65 years with alopecia areata. Some clones in this sample may be carry-over from other donors' samples.

At least ten counts were recorded for this clonotype. The V and J genes are TRBV7-9 and TRBJ2-3; D is ambiguous. Trimming removed 7 bases at V and 5 bases at J, with 16 bases between. Germline lookup yields CDR1 SEHNR and CDR2 FQNEAQ (reference sequence). The CDR3 is 14 amino acids. Written as DNA, the CDR3 is TGTGCCAGCACGGCGGACGTTCACGAAGATACGCAGTATTTT. Protein sequence: CASTADVHEDTQYF.

The V gene is TRBV10-3, the J gene TRBJ2-1; D not resolved. Germline CDR1 is ENHRY and CDR2 is SYGVKD. The CDR3 runs 11 residues. The V gene lost 4 bases and the J gene lost 9 bases, with 7 bases spanning the gap. Here the CDR3 DNA reads TGTGCCATCAGTGTAGGGTCTGAGCAGTTCTTC. This sequence encodes CAISVGSEQFF.

The sample holds many counts of this clonotype. This chain links TRBV7-2 with TRBJ2-5; TRBD2 is a possible D gene (6 bases). Germline lookup yields CDR1 SGHTA and CDR2 FQGNSA. Deletions cut 5 bases from V and 4 bases from J, with 17 bases between. The CDR3 covers 15 residues. In DNA form, the CDR3 reads TGTGCCAGCAGCCCCATTGGGGGGTCTGGAGAGACCCAGTACTTC. Its protein product is CASSPIGGSGETQYF.

This clonotype has at least ten counts. The rearrangement uses TRBV9 and TRBJ2-5; D may match TRBD1 or TRBD2 (5 bases each). CDR1 and CDR2 from the germline V gene are SGDLS and YYNGEE. The CDR3 covers 15 residues. Trimming took off 0 bases at V and 5 bases at J, with 14 bases between the two ends. The DNA of the CDR3 is TGTGCCAGCAGCGTAGGGGGACCGCCGGGGGAGACCCAGTACTTC. It yields the protein CASSVGGPPGETQYF.

This clonotype was observed a handful of times. This chain uses TRBV5-1 with TRBJ2-5; D ambiguous. Trimming took off 0 bases at V and 1 base at J, with 4 bases between the two ends. Germline assignment: CDR1 SGHRS and CDR2 YFSETQ. This CDR3 comprises 13 residues. This CDR3 reads CASSLAIQETQYF. For the CDR3, the DNA is TGCGCCAGCAGCTTGGCCATCCAAGAGACCCAGTACTTC. The complete variable domain, with remaining parts taken from reference TRBV5-1 and TRBJ2-5, reads KAGVTQTPRYLIKTRGQQVTLSCSPISGHRSVSWYQQTPGQGLQFLFEYFSETQRNKGNFPGRFSGRQFSNSRSEMNVSTLELGDSALYLCASSLAIQETQYFGPGTRLLVL.

This clonotype was seen more than once but under ten times. The CDR3 is CASSYDSGFYEQYF. Here the CDR3 DNA reads TGTGCCAGCAGTTACGACAGCGGTTTCTACGAGCAGTACTTC. V usage is TRBV6-5 and J usage is TRBJ2-7; D possibly matches TRBD1 or TRBD2 (5 bases each). The V and J ends lost 2 bases and 3 bases respectively, with 11 bases between them. This CDR3 region has 14 residues. Per the germline V gene, CDR1 is MNHEY and CDR2 is SVGAGI.

This rearrangement joins TRBV7-2 to TRBJ1-1; no reliable D call. The V and J ends lost 5 bases and 1 base respectively, with 8 bases between them. This CDR3 contains 13 residues. Germline V gene lookup returns CDR1 SGHTA and CDR2 FQGNSA. In nucleotides, the CDR3 is TGTGCCAGCAGCCCTTACACGAACACTGAAGCTTTCTTT. Encoded protein: CASSPYTNTEAFF.

A few counts support this clonotype. V and J are TRBV18 and TRBJ2-7, with 7 bases aligning to TRBD2. The ends lost 6 bases at V and 2 bases at J; junction bases unmatched: 4. This CDR3 region has 13 residues. CDR1 KGHSH and CDR2 LQKENI come from the germline V gene. The DNA for the CDR3 is TGTGCCAGCTCCACCGCGGGGGCCTACGAGCAGTACTTC. Its translation is CASSTAGAYEQYF.

V usage is TRBV29-1 and J usage is TRBJ1-2; no reliable D call. CDR3 length: 11 residues. From germline, CDR1 is SQVTM and CDR2 ANQGSEA. The V end lost 3 bases, the J end lost 4 bases, and 6 bases lay between the germline ends. The CDR3 DNA follows: TGCAGCGTTGATGGGAGCTATGGCTACACCTTC. It is translated as CSVDGSYGYTF. Based on the CDR3 plus reference TRBV29-1 and TRBJ1-2, the full variable domain is SAVISQKPSRDICQRGTSLTIQCQVDSQVTMMFWYRQQPGQSLTLIATANQGSEATYESGFVIDKFPISRPNLTFSTLTVSNMSPEDSSIYLCSVDGSYGYTFGSGTRLTVV.

This clonotype was picked up many times. The genes are TRBV27 and TRBJ2-5; D ambiguous. Germline CDR1 reads MNHEY; CDR2 reads SMNVEV (reference sequence). Trimming took 6 bases from V and 3 from J, leaving 17 bases between them. The CDR3 contains 15 residues. The CDR3 spells CASSYKRPAEETQYF. The CDR3 nucleotides read TGTGCCAGCAGCTATAAGCGACCGGCCGAAGAGACCCAGTACTTC.

The chain is built from TRBV15 and TRBJ2-1, with 16 nucleotides matching TRBD2. This CDR3 spans 16 amino acids. V shed 5 bases and J 5 bases; nucleotides not matched to a gene: 3. Germline V gives CDR1 LNHNV, CDR2 YYDKDF (reference sequence). CDR3 bases: TGTGCCACCAGCCCGGGACTAGCGGGGGGGAACAATGAGCAGTTCTTC. The encoded protein is CATSPGLAGGNNEQFF.

In this sample, this clonotype turned up many times. The J gene is TRBJ1-2, the V gene TRBV4-2; 8 nucleotides agree with TRBD1. With 3 bases clipped from V and 1 base from J, the junction kept 13 bases outside the gene matches. The CDR3 length is 18 residues. Per germline, CDR1 LGHNA and CDR2 YNFKEQ. The CDR3 protein is CASSHAPKGTGVNYGYTF. CDR3 coding DNA: TGTGCCAGCAGCCATGCCCCAAAGGGGACAGGCGTTAACTATGGCTACACCTTC.

This clonotype came up a few times. This chain links TRBV20-1 with TRBJ1-5; D is unclear. From germline, CDR1 is DFQATT and CDR2 SNEGSKA (reference sequence). The CDR3 is made up of 14 amino acids. With 1 base removed from V and 2 bases from J, the gap between germline ends came to 9 bases. The DNA for the CDR3 is TGCAGTGCTAGAGCCGCCTACGGCAATCAGCCCCAGCATTTT. It codes for CSARAAYGNQPQHF.

This clonotype was seen more than once but under ten times. Sequence at one end of the junction differs from germline and may be a read error. The DNA of the CDR3 is TGTGCCAACAGTATTGATGACCTGGGGGCCCAAGAGACCCAGTACTTC. It translates to CANSIDDLGAQETQYF. The chain has TRBV6-1 and TRBJ2-5, with D maybe TRBD1 (6 bases). The germline gives CDR1 MNHNS, CDR2 SASEGT. The CDR3 length is 16 residues.

The V gene is TRBV5-1, the J gene TRBJ1-2, with D possibly being TRBD1 (5 bases). This CDR3 region has 16 residues. Germline lookup yields CDR1 SGHRS and CDR2 YFSETQ. V lost 4 bases and J 4 bases, leaving 20 bases between the germline ends. In DNA, the CDR3 is TGCGCCAGCAGCGACCCCCCGGGGCCAGCAGTCTATGGCTACACCTTC. Encoded protein: CASSDPPGPAVYGYTF.

This clonotype was observed many times. The rearrangement joins TRBV7-2 to TRBJ1-5; D not certain. The CDR3 totals 15 residues. The V gene's germline CDR1 is SGHTA and CDR2 FQGNSA. With 0 bases removed from V and 1 base from J, the gap between germline ends came to 7 bases. This chain's CDR3 is CASSLAGLSNQPQHF. CDR3 DNA: TGTGCCAGCAGCTTAGCGGGGTTAAGCAATCAGCCCCAGCATTTT.

This clonotype was detected ten times or more. The chain joins TRBV12-3 or TRBV12-4 to TRBJ2-7; 7 nucleotides align to TRBD1. The CDR3 spans 12 residues. With V trimmed by 4 bases and J by 7 bases, 4 bases remained unmatched. CDR3 sequence reads: CASSSSGGEQYF. Written as DNA, the CDR3 is TGTGCCAGCAGTTCCTCAGGGGGTGAGCAGTACTTC.